Following are 32 T cell receptor beta chains from one sample sequenced in a study of low-dose radiotherapy and immunotherapy resistance in tumors. Time point here: after trial treatment. Specified treatment: LDRT plus nivolumab, ipilimumab, low-dose cyclophosphamide and aspirin (RACIN trial). Covering alpha and beta chains, TRAV- and TRBV-specific primers were used for the first-strand cDNA. TCR amplification involved about 18 PCR cycles with a constant-region primer and V-primer adapter. One entry per CDR3 protein, called by TCRdb with MiXCR from the reads. The table shows about 84,000 distinct CDR3 sequences, with 15% to 20% occurring only once. The source was PBMCs, collected after low-dose radiotherapy plus immunotherapy. Receptors were obtained from a male donor with prostate cancer.

In this sample, this clonotype turned up many times. This chain links TRBV7-2 with TRBJ1-1; D remains unclear. Germline V CDR1 and CDR2: SGHTA, FQGNSA. V gave up 1 base and J gave up 0 bases, with 3 bases separating them. CDR3 length: 13 residues. Written as DNA, the CDR3 is TGTGCCAGCAGCTTAGTCGTGAACACTGAAGCTTTCTTT. This sequence encodes CASSLVVNTEAFF.

This clonotype has a count of ten or more. This rearrangement joins TRBV6-2 or TRBV6-3 to TRBJ2-3; no clear D. Germline V CDR1 and CDR2: MNHEY, SVGEGT. V lost 4 bases and J 2 bases, leaving 16 bases between the germline ends. The CDR3 length is 16 residues. The CDR3 nucleotides are TGTGCCAGCAGTTTTCATTCTAGTCAGAACACAGATACGCAGTATTTT. It specifies CASSFHSSQNTDTQYF.

CDR3 sequence reads: CASSQDGRISYNEQFF. The DNA for the CDR3 is TGCGCCAGCAGCCAAGATGGGCGGATCTCCTACAATGAGCAGTTCTTC. This chain connects TRBV4-3 to TRBJ2-1, with unresolved D. This CDR3 spans 16 amino acids. Between the trimmed V and J ends, which lost 0 bases and 0 bases, there was a span of 9 bases. Germline V gives CDR1 LGHNA, CDR2 YSLEER.

The table lists this clonotype with many counts. The chain combines TRBV6-1 with TRBJ1-1; TRBD1 is a possible D gene (6 bases). Deletions cut 7 bases from V and 1 base from J, with 13 bases between. Germline-derived CDR1 and CDR2 are MNHNS and SASEGT. CDR3 length: 14 residues. CDR3 bases: TGTGCCAGCATGTGGGGGGCCCAGAACACTGAAGCTTTCTTT. Protein: CASMWGAQNTEAFF.

Details on this clonotype: A far bigger clonotype differs at one base, so this is likely a read error. The chain links TRBV6-5 to TRBJ2-3; no clear D gene. Germline V gene lookup returns CDR1 MNHEY and CDR2 SVGAGI. The CDR3 is made up of 17 amino acids. V lost 5 bases to trimming and J lost 4 bases, with 22 bases between them. In DNA, the CDR3 is TGTGCCAGCAGTGAAGAGGTGGGGTTAATTAGCTCAGATACGCAGTATTTT. Translating gives CASSEEVGLISSDTQYF.

This clonotype was observed many times. The rearrangement links TRBV7-8 to TRBJ2-1, with TRBD1 identical over 10 bases. With V trimmed by 6 bases and J by 4 bases, 6 bases remained unmatched. This CDR3 region has 15 residues. Germline CDR1 SGHVS, CDR2 FQNEAQ. DNA for the CDR3: TGTGCCAGCAGGCGGGACAGGGGAGCATACAATGAGCAGTTCTTC. Residues: CASRRDRGAYNEQFF.

On this clonotype itself: One base separates it from a far larger clone, so it is likely a read error. The chain employs TRBV3-1 and TRBJ2-4; 9 bases align to TRBD2. The germline gives CDR1 LGHDT, CDR2 YNNKEL (reference sequence). The CDR3 extends over 16 amino acids. Germline trimming cut 0 bases from V and 13 bases from J; bases unmatched to any gene: 13. Here the CDR3 reads CASSQELGLANNEQYF. The CDR3 bases are TGTGCCAGCAGCCAAGAATTAGGACTAGCGAACAATGAGCAGTACTTC.

This chain links TRBV9 with TRBJ2-1, with 14 nucleotides matching TRBD2. The CDR3 consists of 18 residues. J lost 7 bases, V lost 1 base, and 10 bases had no gene match. Germline loops: CDR1 SGDLS, CDR2 YYNGEE. The CDR3 DNA is TGTGCCAGCAGCGTACACCCTACCGGGACTAGCGGGAGTAATGAGCAGTTCTTC. Its translation: CASSVHPTGTSGSNEQFF.

In this sample, this clonotype turned up many times. The chain links TRBV4-1 to TRBJ2-7, with 10 bases identical to TRBD1. The CDR3 length is 17 residues. V shed 2 bases and J 6 bases; nucleotides not matched to a gene: 13. Germline V gene data show CDR1 as MGHRA and CDR2 as YSYEKL. The CDR3 loop is CASSQPSSGTGDPEQYF. The CDR3 DNA reads as TGCGCCAGCAGCCAACCAAGTTCCGGGACAGGGGATCCCGAGCAGTACTTC.

This clonotype appeared many times. This chain joins TRBV5-1 and TRBJ1-4; tentatively, D is TRBD1 (5 bases). This CDR3 contains 15 residues. The germline V gene has CDR1 SGHRS and CDR2 YFSETQ. The V and J ends lost 0 bases and 7 bases respectively, with 13 bases between them. The CDR3 nucleotides read TGCGCCAGCAGCTTGGAAGGGGCGCCGACTGAAAAACTGTTTTTT. Translating it yields CASSLEGAPTEKLFF. Complete variable domain (other parts from reference TRBV5-1 and TRBJ1-4): KAGVTQTPRYLIKTRGQQVTLSCSPISGHRSVSWYQQTPGQGLQFLFEYFSETQRNKGNFPGRFSGRQFSNSRSEMNVSTLELGDSALYLCASSLEGAPTEKLFFGSGTQLSVL.

Regarding this clonotype: A far larger clone lies a single base away; this is likely a read error. This chain connects TRBV7-9 to TRBJ2-7; no reliable D call. Germline CDR1 is SEHNR and CDR2 is FQNEAQ (reference sequence). Trimming pared 5 bases from V and 7 bases from J, leaving 15 bases between. The CDR3 consists of 13 residues. The CDR3 region is CASSPSSEDEQYF. The CDR3 DNA reads TGTGCCAGCAGCCCCAGTTCAGAGGATGAGCAGTACTTC. The entire variable domain, with the rest obtained from reference TRBV7-9 and TRBJ2-7, is as follows: DTGVSQNPRHKITKRGQNVTFRCDPISEHNRLYWYRQTLGQGPEFLTYFQNEAQLEKSRLLSDRFSAERPKGSFSTLEIQRTEQGDSAMYLCASSPSSEDEQYFGPGTRLTVT.

This clonotype was picked up many times. The V and J genes are TRBV19 and TRBJ1-2, with unresolved D. Germline V CDR1 and CDR2: LNHDA, SQIVND (reference sequence). This CDR3 comprises 14 residues. V dropped 1 base and J dropped 4 bases, with 10 bases sitting between them. CDR3 nucleotides: TGTGCCAGTAGTATAGTTGACGGAAGCTATGGCTACACCTTC. This codes for CASSIVDGSYGYTF.

Ten or more counts support this clonotype. The J gene is TRBJ2-4, the V gene TRBV28; D is perhaps TRBD2 (6 bases). Germline CDR1 is MDHEN and CDR2 is SYDVKM. Trimming shortened V by 3 bases and J by 0 bases, and 12 bases separated the two germline ends. The CDR3 sequence is 16 residues long. The CDR3 region has the DNA TGTGCCAGCAGTTTTATGGGCGGGACAGCCAAAAACATTCAGTACTTC. Its translation is CASSFMGGTAKNIQYF.

This clonotype was seen ten or more times. The chain is built from TRBV29-1 and TRBJ2-3; D is tentatively TRBD1 or TRBD2 (6 bases each). Trimming took 4 bases from V and 5 from J, leaving 13 bases between them. This CDR3 contains 13 residues. Germline loops: CDR1 SQVTM, CDR2 ANQGSEA. CDR3 DNA sequence: TGCAGCGTTGCACGGGGGCGGAGAGATACGCAGTATTTT. Protein: CSVARGRRDTQYF.

This clonotype has a count of ten or more. The rearrangement links TRBV18 to TRBJ2-7, with TRBD2 matching 11 bases. Germline V gene lookup returns CDR1 KGHSH and CDR2 LQKENI. The trim removed 4 bases at V and 4 bases at J, leaving 6 bases unmatched. This CDR3 spans 15 amino acids. For the CDR3, the DNA is TGTGCCAGCTCACTACTAGCGGGAGCCAATTACGAGCAGTACTTC. It yields the protein CASSLLAGANYEQYF.

The chain combines TRBV9 with TRBJ2-1, with D tentatively TRBD1 (6 bases). The CDR3 is 16 residues long. The germline V gene encodes CDR1 SGDLS and CDR2 YYNGEE. Trimming took off 3 bases at V and 0 bases at J, with 13 bases between the two ends. CDR3 coding DNA: TGTGCCAGCAGCGGAAAGGGACAACGCTCCTACAATGAGCAGTTCTTC. Its protein product is CASSGKGQRSYNEQFF.

The sample holds many counts of this clonotype. The gene calls are TRBV15 and TRBJ2-2; 9 nucleotides agree with TRBD2. CDR3 size: 13 residues. With V trimmed by 8 bases and J by 4 bases, 2 bases remained unmatched. Germline CDR1 and CDR2: LNHNV and YYDKDF (reference sequence). This chain's CDR3 is CATGLASTGELFF. The CDR3 coding sequence is TGTGCCACCGGACTAGCGAGCACCGGGGAGCTGTTTTTT. The variable domain in full, completed from reference TRBV15 and TRBJ2-2, reads DAMVIQNPRYQVTQFGKPVTLSCSQTLNHNVMYWYQQKSSQAPKLLFHYYDKDFNNEADTPDNFQSRRPNTSFCFLDIRSPGLGDTAMYLCATGLASTGELFFGEGSRLTVL.

In this sample, this clonotype turned up many times. The chain recombines TRBV5-6 with TRBJ2-5, with TRBD2 matching over 8 bases. Germline CDR1 is SGHDT and CDR2 is YYEEEE. Trimming cost V 1 base and J 5 bases; bases outside gene matches: 7. This CDR3 spans 15 amino acids. This CDR3 reads CASSLFAGGGETQYF. As DNA, the CDR3 is TGTGCCAGCAGCTTGTTCGCGGGGGGCGGCGAGACCCAGTACTTC.

In its sample, this clonotype was seen many times. The chain couples TRBV28 to TRBJ2-7, with 7 positions matching TRBD1. The CDR3 is 13 residues long. Germline V gene data show CDR1 as MDHEN and CDR2 as SYDVKM. V was pared by 5 bases and J by 5 bases, with 6 bases of the junction left unmatched. The CDR3 is CASSPTGVHEQYF. The DNA for the CDR3 is TGTGCCAGCAGTCCTACAGGGGTCCACGAGCAGTACTTC.

This clonotype was found many times. The chain uses TRBV20-1 and TRBJ2-1; D may correspond to TRBD1 or TRBD2 (6 bases each). The CDR3 extends over 13 amino acids. V lost 5 bases and J lost 5, with 13 bases in between. Germline lookup yields CDR1 DFQATT and CDR2 SNEGSKA (reference sequence). The CDR3 nucleotides read TGCAGTGCTCAACCGGGGGCTAACAATGAGCAGTTCTTC. As protein: CSAQPGANNEQFF.

The chain carries TRBV29-1 and TRBJ2-3, with D tentatively TRBD1 (6 bases). Trimming took off 7 bases at V and 2 bases at J, with 19 bases between the two ends. The CDR3 spans 15 residues. Germline lookup yields CDR1 SQVTM and CDR2 ANQGSEA. CDR3 nucleotide sequence: TGCAGCGCCAGAGGGGGACCGCTGCCCACAGATACGCAGTATTTT. Translating it yields CSARGGPLPTDTQYF.

In this sample, this clonotype turned up many times. The CDR3 sequence: CASSQAELAGYTDTQYF. As DNA, the CDR3 is TGCGCCAGCAGCCAAGCGGAACTAGCGGGGTACACAGATACGCAGTATTTT. The chain carries TRBV4-3 and TRBJ2-3; 10 bases fit TRBD2. The J segment lost 2 bases and the V segment lost 1 base, leaving 6 bases of the junction unmatched. This CDR3 comprises 17 residues. Germline CDR1 and CDR2: LGHNA and YSLEER.

This clonotype was recorded many times. The chain joins TRBV29-1 to TRBJ2-7, with 9 positions matching TRBD1. The CDR3 has 14 amino acids. Per the germline V gene, CDR1 is SQVTM and CDR2 is ANQGSEA. Germline trimming cut 7 bases from V and 8 bases from J; bases unmatched to any gene: 15. CDR3 residues: CSAATGTGSLQQYF. The CDR3 bases are TGCAGCGCCGCTACCGGGACAGGGAGCTTGCAGCAGTACTTC.

This clonotype was observed at least ten times. The CDR3 coding sequence is TGTGCCAGCAGTGACCCTGGGGGCAATGAGCAGTTCTTC. Translation: CASSDPGGNEQFF. The chain joins TRBV28 to TRBJ2-1, with D perhaps TRBD1 or TRBD2 (5 bases each). Trimming shortened V by 5 bases and J by 6 bases, and 11 bases separated the two germline ends. This CDR3 comprises 13 residues. Germline CDR1 and CDR2: MDHEN and SYDVKM. The full variable domain, rest sourced from reference TRBV28 and TRBJ2-1, is DVKVTQSSRYLVKRTGEKVFLECVQDMDHENMFWYRQDPGLGLRLIYFSYDVKMKEKGDIPEGYSVSREKKERFSLILESASTNQTSMYLCASSDPGGNEQFFGPGTRLTVL.

This clonotype was seen ten or more times. J is TRBJ1-4 and V is TRBV4-2; D not certain. The CDR3 consists of 13 residues. The germline V gene has CDR1 LGHNA and CDR2 YNFKEQ. V was clipped by 6 bases and J by 5 bases, with 10 bases between them. CDR3 region: CASSREDNEKLFF. Written as DNA, the CDR3 is TGTGCCAGCAGTCGAGAGGACAATGAAAAACTGTTTTTT.

This clonotype has ten or more counts. The V call is TRBV15, the J call TRBJ1-2; D unclear. This CDR3 is built from 18 residues. Germline CDR1 is LNHNV and CDR2 is YYDKDF (reference sequence). The germline V and J ends were trimmed by 0 bases and 0 bases, with 17 bases remaining between them. CDR3 residues: CATSREPGQKKSNYGYTF. The CDR3 region has the DNA TGTGCCACCAGCAGAGAACCGGGTCAAAAAAAATCTAACTATGGCTACACCTTC. Combining the CDR3 with reference TRBV15 and TRBJ1-2 gives the whole variable domain DAMVIQNPRYQVTQFGKPVTLSCSQTLNHNVMYWYQQKSSQAPKLLFHYYDKDFNNEADTPDNFQSRRPNTSFCFLDIRSPGLGDTAMYLCATSREPGQKKSNYGYTFGSGTRLTVV.

This clonotype was picked up many times. In DNA form, the CDR3 reads TGTGCCACCAGCACCCCGGTCCTTTTTGGATCTAGCGGGCAAACAGATACGCAGTATTTT. It specifies CATSTPVLFGSSGQTDTQYF. The gene calls are TRBV15 and TRBJ2-3, with TRBD2 matching 8 bases. Germline V gene data show CDR1 as LNHNV and CDR2 as YYDKDF (reference sequence). This CDR3 has 20 residues. V shed 4 bases, J shed 3 bases, and the junction held 21 bases outside the gene matches.

This clonotype was recorded at least ten times. The chain uses TRBV24-1 and TRBJ2-1; TRBD2 matches 7 bases. Germline trimming cut 9 bases from V and 4 bases from J; bases unmatched to any gene: 8. The CDR3 consists of 14 residues. Germline CDR1 reads KGHDR; CDR2 reads SFDVKD. For the CDR3, the DNA is TGTGCCACCGAGGTAGCGGGCTCTTACAATGAGCAGTTCTTC. Translation gives CATEVAGSYNEQFF.

In its sample, this clonotype was seen many times. This chain links TRBV5-6 with TRBJ2-7; TRBD1 matches 10 bases. Germline CDR1 and CDR2: SGHDT and YYEEEE. J lost 1 base, V lost 4 bases, and 5 bases had no gene match. There are 15 residues in the CDR3. The CDR3 DNA sequence: TGTGCCAGCAGCAGGGGACAGGGGCCTTCCTACGAGCAGTACTTC. As protein: CASSRGQGPSYEQYF.

This clonotype was counted many times. As DNA, the CDR3 is TGTGCCAGCAGCCAATCCGCGGGAGAGAACACAGATACGCAGTATTTT. Its protein product is CASSQSAGENTDTQYF. The chain is built from TRBV4-2 and TRBJ2-3, with 7 positions matching TRBD2. The ends lost 2 bases at V and 2 bases at J; junction bases unmatched: 7. CDR3 size: 16 residues. CDR1 is LGHNA and CDR2 is YNFKEQ in the germline V gene.

This clonotype was detected many times. Sequence at one end of the junction differs from germline and may be a read error. This chain connects TRBV5-1 to TRBJ1-1; the D is unclear. Germline V lookup: CDR1 SGHRS, CDR2 YFSETQ. The CDR3 runs to 15 residues. The CDR3, as DNA: TGCGCCAGCAGGTTGGAAGCTACCCTGAACACTGAAGCTTTCTTT. Amino acids: CASRLEATLNTEAFF.

This clonotype has ten or more counts. CDR3 DNA sequence: TGTGCCAGCAGCTGGAACAGGGACACTGAAGCTTTCTTT. It is translated as CASSWNRDTEAFF. The chain recombines TRBV7-3 with TRBJ1-1; D possibly corresponds to TRBD1 (6 bases). V dropped 4 bases and J dropped 3 bases, with 9 bases sitting between them. The CDR3 extends over 13 amino acids. Germline CDR1 SGHTA, CDR2 FQGTGA.